The 30 T cell receptor beta chains presented below share a single source sample, sequenced in a study of cytomegalovirus exposure and HLA in healthy donors. PCR employed 60 Vbeta and 13 Jbeta primers. TCRdb's table, derived via immunoSEQ multiplex PCR, lists solely in-frame clones and lacks some. The sample includes about 62,000 clones, around 87% of them seen just once. Input material: PBMCs. The origin of the receptors is a man aged 18-30 years in good health and CMV-seronegative.

The genes are TRBV4-1 and TRBJ1-6, with no clear D. The germline V gene encodes CDR1 MGHRA and CDR2 YSYEKL. Trimming cost V 0 bases and J 1 base, with 10 bases left between them. This CDR3 has 17 amino acids. The CDR3 loop is CASSQDLGRSYNSPLHF. CDR3 DNA sequence: TGCGCCAGCAGCCAAGATCTCGGCAGGTCCTATAATTCACCCCTCCACTTT.

The chain uses TRBV5-6 and TRBJ2-7; TRBD2 might be the D (6 bases). This CDR3 has 15 residues. Trimming removed 4 bases at V and 0 bases at J, with 14 bases between. Germline loops: CDR1 SGHDT, CDR2 YYEEEE. The CDR3 loop reads CASSLGTPSSYEQYF. In DNA form, the CDR3 reads TGTGCCAGCAGCCTCGGGACTCCCAGCTCCTACGAGCAGTACTTC.

The genes are TRBV9 and TRBJ1-3; TRBD1 is a possible D gene (6 bases). The CDR3 length is 14 residues. CDR1 is SGDLS, CDR2 YYNGEE, per germline. Trimming cost V 4 bases and J 3 bases, with 11 bases left between them. CDR3 in amino acids: CASSKTGNGNTIYF. The CDR3 region has the DNA TGTGCCAGCAGCAAAACAGGGAATGGAAACACCATATATTTT.

The CDR3 DNA sequence: TGCGCCAGCAGCTTGGTTCTGGGCGAGGAGACCCAGTACTTC. It specifies CASSLVLGEETQYF. V usage is TRBV5-1 and J usage is TRBJ2-5, with D uncertain. This CDR3 region has 14 residues. Looked up from germline, CDR1 is SGHRS and CDR2 is YFSETQ. V lost 0 bases to trimming and J lost 5 bases, with 11 bases between them.

V is TRBV5-4 and J is TRBJ2-7; weak D call: TRBD2 (6 bases). This CDR3 has 12 amino acids. Trimming cost V 1 base and J 5 bases, with 7 bases left between them. Germline V gene data show CDR1 as SGHNT and CDR2 as YYREEE (reference sequence). This CDR3 is CASSLSGDEQYF. CDR3 bases: TGTGCCAGCAGCTTGTCGGGAGACGAGCAGTACTTC.

The genes are TRBV7-9 and TRBJ2-1; 9 bases line up with TRBD1. The germline gives CDR1 SEHNR, CDR2 FQNEAQ (reference sequence). This CDR3 spans 15 amino acids. The ends lost 5 bases at V and 3 bases at J; junction bases unmatched: 5. CDR3 nucleotides: TGTGCCAGCAGCCCGGGGGACAGGGACTACAATGAGCAGTTCTTC. This sequence encodes CASSPGDRDYNEQFF.

This clone was detected only a few times. The chain carries TRBV5-1 and TRBJ2-3; D gene unclear. The CDR3 sequence is 13 residues long. V dropped 2 bases and J dropped 3 bases, with 7 bases sitting between them. The germline V gene encodes CDR1 SGHRS and CDR2 YFSETQ. The DNA of the CDR3 is TGCGCCAGCAGCTTCCAGGTTACAGATACGCAGTATTTT. This gives the protein CASSFQVTDTQYF. The full variable domain, completed using reference TRBV5-1 and TRBJ2-3, is KAGVTQTPRYLIKTRGQQVTLSCSPISGHRSVSWYQQTPGQGLQFLFEYFSETQRNKGNFPGRFSGRQFSNSRSEMNVSTLELGDSALYLCASSFQVTDTQYFGPGTRLTVL.

The chain links TRBV6-5 to TRBJ1-6; D is undetermined. Trimming removed 2 bases at V and 7 bases at J, with 12 bases between. Germline V gene sequence: CDR1 MNHEY, CDR2 SVGAGI. The length of the CDR3 is 15 residues. The CDR3 is CASSYGRPENSPLHF. CDR3 coding DNA: TGTGCCAGCAGTTACGGCAGGCCAGAAAATTCACCCCTCCACTTT.

This chain connects TRBV6-5 to TRBJ2-5; 12 positions agree with TRBD2. The CDR3 sequence is 15 residues long. The V gene's germline CDR1 is MNHEY and CDR2 SVGAGI. J gave up 0 bases and V 4 bases, and 0 bases lay outside the gene matches. In DNA form, the CDR3 reads TGTGCCAGCAGTTGGACTAGCGGGGACCAAGAGACCCAGTACTTC. This sequence encodes CASSWTSGDQETQYF.

The chain employs TRBV2 and TRBJ2-3; 7 nucleotides match TRBD2. The CDR3 loop spans 14 amino acids. J lost 3 bases, V lost 7 bases, and 7 bases had no gene match. Germline V CDR1 and CDR2: SNHLY, FYNNEI. CDR3 DNA sequence: TGTGCCAGCAACGCGGGAGTTGGGACAGATACGCAGTATTTT. Translating it yields CASNAGVGTDTQYF. The full variable domain, completed using reference TRBV2 and TRBJ2-3, is EPEVTQTPSHQVTQMGQEVILRCVPISNHLYFYWYRQILGQKVEFLVSFYNNEISEKSEIFDDQFSVERPDGSNFTLKIRSTKLEDSAMYFCASNAGVGTDTQYFGPGTRLTVL.

The chain is built from TRBV10-3 and TRBJ2-3, with TRBD2 matching 8 bases. This CDR3 region has 15 residues. V lost 5 bases and J lost 2; bases outside the gene matches: 6. Germline CDR1 ENHRY, CDR2 SYGVKD. In nucleotides, the CDR3 is TGTGCCATCAGTCGATTAGCGGGGTCCACAGATACGCAGTATTTT. This sequence encodes CAISRLAGSTDTQYF.

The gene calls are TRBV19 and TRBJ1-1; 7 bases align to TRBD1. Germline trimming cut 0 bases from V and 2 bases from J; bases unmatched to any gene: 6. In germline, CDR1 is LNHDA, CDR2 SQIVND (reference sequence). The CDR3 has 16 residues. The CDR3 loop reads CASSIERTGANTEAFF. DNA for the CDR3: TGTGCCAGTAGTATAGAAAGGACAGGAGCCAACACTGAAGCTTTCTTT.

The genes are TRBV9 and TRBJ2-7; 8 nucleotides line up with TRBD1. The CDR3 runs 17 residues. Germline CDR1 is SGDLS and CDR2 is YYNGEE. V gave up 3 bases and J gave up 0 bases; unmatched junction bases: 11. The CDR3 loop reads CASSAEGRGPSSYEQYF. CDR3 in DNA: TGTGCCAGCAGCGCCGAGGGCAGGGGGCCCTCCTCCTACGAGCAGTACTTC. The whole variable domain, filled in from reference TRBV9 and TRBJ2-7, reads DSGVTQTPKHLITATGQRVTLRCSPRSGDLSVYWYQQSLDQGLQFLIQYYNGEERAKGNILERFSAQQFPDLHSELNLSSLELGDSALYFCASSAEGRGPSSYEQYFGPGTRLTVT.

The gene calls are TRBV28 and TRBJ1-4, with 8 bases that match TRBD1. This CDR3 spans 16 amino acids. V lost 3 bases to trimming and J lost 6 bases; unmatched junction nucleotides: 9. Germline assignment: CDR1 MDHEN and CDR2 SYDVKM. CDR3 residues: CASSLQGAGEDEKLFF. The DNA of the CDR3 is TGTGCCAGCAGTTTGCAGGGGGCCGGAGAAGATGAAAAACTGTTTTTT.

CDR3 protein: CARSNTGGRKDTQYF. CDR3 sequence (DNA): TGTGCCAGAAGCAACACGGGGGGGCGGAAAGATACGCAGTATTTT. J is TRBJ2-3 and V is TRBV5-3; 8 nucleotides line up with TRBD2. TRBV5-3 is an open reading frame whose function is uncertain. Unmatched junction bases numbered 9, after V lost 4 bases and J lost 5 bases. The CDR3 has 15 amino acids.

This chain joins TRBV10-1 and TRBJ2-5; D possibly corresponds to TRBD2 (6 bases). The CDR3 length is 12 residues. V was pared by 6 bases and J by 5 bases, with 10 bases between. CDR1 and CDR2 (germline): WNHNN, SYGVQD (reference sequence). The CDR3 nucleotides read TGCGCCAGCAGCTCCGGAGGGGAGACCCAGTACTTC. Translating gives CASSSGGETQYF.

This chain connects TRBV7-9 to TRBJ1-4, with D unclear. V was pared by 4 bases and J by 0 bases, with 6 bases between. The CDR3 contains 14 residues. Germline CDR1 reads SEHNR; CDR2 reads FQNEAQ (reference sequence). The CDR3 protein is CASSSRATNEKLFF. The CDR3 DNA reads TGTGCCAGCAGCTCGAGGGCAACTAATGAAAAACTGTTTTTT.

V usage is TRBV18 and J usage is TRBJ2-1; D is perhaps TRBD2 (6 bases). Germline V CDR1 and CDR2: KGHSH, LQKENI. The germline V and J ends were trimmed by 5 bases and 9 bases, with 17 bases remaining between them. This CDR3 contains 14 residues. The CDR3: CASSWGSGRSEQFF. The CDR3 coding sequence is TGTGCCAGCTCATGGGGCAGCGGGCGGAGTGAGCAGTTCTTC.

The genes are TRBV6-5 and TRBJ1-5; unclear D gene. From germline, CDR1 is MNHEY and CDR2 SVGAGI. The CDR3 loop spans 15 amino acids. Trimming removed 6 bases from V and 5 bases from J, with 17 bases in between. The CDR3 loop reads CASRTTGRRDQPQHF. For the CDR3, the DNA is TGTGCCAGCAGGACGACCGGGAGGCGAGATCAGCCCCAGCATTTT.

This chain uses TRBV5-6 with TRBJ1-5; D is undetermined. V was clipped by 1 base and J by 5 bases, with 10 bases between them. There are 14 residues in the CDR3. Germline V gives CDR1 SGHDT, CDR2 YYEEEE. In DNA, the CDR3 is TGTGCCAGCAGCTTGTCCCTGGCGGATCAGCCCCAGCATTTT. The encoded protein is CASSLSLADQPQHF.

The V and J genes are TRBV6-5 and TRBJ2-3; 7 nucleotides match TRBD1. This CDR3 has 15 residues. The germline V gene has CDR1 MNHEY and CDR2 SVGAGI. V shed 2 bases and J 0 bases; nucleotides not matched to a gene: 2. The DNA of the CDR3 is TGTGCCAGCAGTTACACAGGGGCTAGCACAGATACGCAGTATTTT. Its protein product is CASSYTGASTDTQYF.

V gene TRBV2 combines with J gene TRBJ1-6; no firm D call. CDR1 is SNHLY, CDR2 FYNNEI, per germline. Deletions cut 3 bases from V and 6 bases from J, with 15 bases between. The CDR3 is 16 amino acids. CDR3 coding DNA: TGTGCCAGCAGTGAGACCGGAAGACTTATTAATTCACCCCTCCACTTT. This sequence encodes CASSETGRLINSPLHF. Variable domain in full (rest from reference TRBV2 and TRBJ1-6): EPEVTQTPSHQVTQMGQEVILRCVPISNHLYFYWYRQILGQKVEFLVSFYNNEISEKSEIFDDQFSVERPDGSNFTLKIRSTKLEDSAMYFCASSETGRLINSPLHFGNGTRLTVT.

CDR3 loop: CASSPGTAQNGYTF. The DNA for the CDR3 is TGTGCCAGCTCACCTGGGACAGCGCAAAATGGCTACACCTTC. The chain couples TRBV18 to TRBJ1-2; TRBD1 matches 7 bases. CDR3 length: 14 amino acids. The germline gives CDR1 KGHSH, CDR2 LQKENI. Trimming removed 3 bases from V and 6 bases from J; junction bases left unmatched: 7.

CDR3: CASSEWEGMAYEQYF. The DNA for the CDR3 is TGTGCCAGCAGTGAATGGGAGGGAATGGCCTACGAGCAGTACTTC. The V and J genes are TRBV2 and TRBJ2-7; 7 nucleotides match TRBD2. V dropped 2 bases and J dropped 2; count of bases not matched to a gene: 6. CDR3 length: 15 amino acids. The germline CDR1 and CDR2 sequences are SNHLY and FYNNEI.

The J gene is TRBJ2-3, the V gene TRBV19, with D perhaps matching TRBD1 (5 bases). Germline lookup yields CDR1 LNHDA and CDR2 SQIVND (reference sequence). The CDR3 consists of 13 residues. V was shortened by 6 bases and J by 0 bases, with 7 bases between the two germline ends. Here the CDR3 reads CASRGPSTDTQYF. The CDR3 DNA reads TGTGCCAGTAGGGGGCCTAGCACAGATACGCAGTATTTT.

This sequence joins TRBV28 and TRBJ1-2; no firm D call. The CDR3 consists of 15 residues. The germline V gene has CDR1 MDHEN and CDR2 SYDVKM. Deletions cut 1 base from V and 7 bases from J, with 16 bases between. DNA of the CDR3: TGTGCCAGCAGTTTATTTGGACTCCAAGCGCGTGGCTACACCTTC. Protein: CASSLFGLQARGYTF.

The chain has TRBV6-5 and TRBJ1-1; D is uncertain. V shed 4 bases and J shed 1 base, with 10 bases lying between them. The CDR3 spans 14 residues. CDR1 is MNHEY, CDR2 SVGAGI, per germline. CDR3 DNA: TGTGCCAGCAGTTCCGGGTTATCGAACACTGAAGCTTTCTTT. Protein sequence: CASSSGLSNTEAFF.

The chain combines TRBV7-3 with TRBJ2-7, with 7 bases identical to TRBD2. Germline V CDR1 and CDR2: SGHTA, FQGTGA. This CDR3 has 13 amino acids. V shed 5 bases and J 7 bases; nucleotides not matched to a gene: 8. The CDR3 here is CASSPGRMGEQYF. The CDR3 coding sequence is TGTGCCAGCAGCCCCGGGAGGATGGGAGAGCAGTACTTC.

The chain joins TRBV6-1 to TRBJ1-1, with 10 bases matching TRBD1. Per the germline V gene, CDR1 is MNHNS and CDR2 is SASEGT. The CDR3 covers 15 residues. V shed 5 bases, J shed 3 bases, and the junction held 6 bases outside the gene matches. CDR3 nucleotide sequence: TGTGCCAGCAGTTCACCCGGGACAGGGGACACTGAAGCTTTCTTT. Encoded protein: CASSSPGTGDTEAFF.

The chain employs TRBV29-1 and TRBJ2-2; 10 bases agree with TRBD2. Germline loops: CDR1 SQVTM, CDR2 ANQGSEA. The CDR3 length is 17 residues. With 5 bases clipped from V and 9 bases from J, the junction kept 18 bases outside the gene matches. The CDR3 spells CSVSAASASGGFWELFF. The CDR3 nucleotides read TGCAGCGTTTCTGCCGCGTCGGCTAGCGGGGGTTTTTGGGAGCTGTTTTTT.